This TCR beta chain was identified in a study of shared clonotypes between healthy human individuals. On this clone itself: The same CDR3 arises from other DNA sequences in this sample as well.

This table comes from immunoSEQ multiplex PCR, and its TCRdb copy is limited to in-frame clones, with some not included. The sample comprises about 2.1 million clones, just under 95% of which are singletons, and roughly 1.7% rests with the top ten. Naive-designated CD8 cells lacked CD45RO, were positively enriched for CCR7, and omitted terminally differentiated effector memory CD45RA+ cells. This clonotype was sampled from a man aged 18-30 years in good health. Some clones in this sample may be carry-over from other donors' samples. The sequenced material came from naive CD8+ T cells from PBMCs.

CDR3: CSVVAGAYNEQFF. The CDR3, as DNA: TGCAGCGTAGTAGCGGGGGCCTACAATGAGCAGTTCTTC. V is TRBV29-1 and J is TRBJ2-1; 9 nucleotides line up with TRBD2. The CDR3 length is 13 residues. Per germline, CDR1 SQVTM and CDR2 ANQGSEA. Losses at the gene ends were 6 bases for V and 2 bases for J; bases not matched to a gene: 2.